This record looks at one T cell receptor beta chain sequence and its context. Its antigen is currently unknown. The sample comes from a study of CD8+ T cells in alopecia areata. Overall study context: Those patients who were treated received oral tofacitinib, which was given at 5 to 10 mg twice daily for moderate-to-severe alopecia areata. Study-level results: Normal skin's resident alphabeta T cells are sequenced alongside lesional scalp T cells.

V lost 10 bases and J 0 bases, leaving 16 bases between the germline ends. This CDR3 contains 15 residues. CDR1 and CDR2 (germline): LNHDA, SQIVND (reference sequence). Following RNA extraction, reverse transcription yielded cDNA that acted as the sequencing template. Some clones are missing from TCRdb's copy, which holds only in-frame ones; the method was immunoSEQ multiplex PCR. The table has 90,000 to 100,000 clones, less than 50% seen once. Peripheral blood, together with lesional scalp punch biopsies, was collected from alopecia areata patients. The sequence came from a human donor with alopecia areata. Sequences were obtained from CD4+ T cells sorted from blood. The chain is built from TRBV19 and TRBJ2-4; D gene uncertain. The CDR3 bases are TGTGCCACCAGAATTCGGCACTTAGCCAAAAACATTCAGTACTTC. Its protein product is CATRIRHLAKNIQYF.